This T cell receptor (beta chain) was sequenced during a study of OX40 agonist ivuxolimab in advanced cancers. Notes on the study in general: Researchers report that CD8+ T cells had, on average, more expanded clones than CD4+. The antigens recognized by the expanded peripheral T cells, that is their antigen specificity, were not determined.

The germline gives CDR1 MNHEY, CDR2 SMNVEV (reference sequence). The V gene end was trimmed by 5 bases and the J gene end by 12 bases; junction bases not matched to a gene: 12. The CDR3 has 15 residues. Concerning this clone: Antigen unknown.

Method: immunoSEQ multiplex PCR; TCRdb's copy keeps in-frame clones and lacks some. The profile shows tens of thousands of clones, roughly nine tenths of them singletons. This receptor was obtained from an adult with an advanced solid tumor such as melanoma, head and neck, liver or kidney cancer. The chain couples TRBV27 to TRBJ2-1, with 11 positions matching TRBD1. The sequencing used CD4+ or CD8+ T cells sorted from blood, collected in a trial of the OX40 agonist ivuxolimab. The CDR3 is CASSIGQGAARGQFF. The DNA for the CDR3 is TGTGCCAGCAGTATCGGACAGGGGGCTGCCCGTGGGCAGTTCTTC.